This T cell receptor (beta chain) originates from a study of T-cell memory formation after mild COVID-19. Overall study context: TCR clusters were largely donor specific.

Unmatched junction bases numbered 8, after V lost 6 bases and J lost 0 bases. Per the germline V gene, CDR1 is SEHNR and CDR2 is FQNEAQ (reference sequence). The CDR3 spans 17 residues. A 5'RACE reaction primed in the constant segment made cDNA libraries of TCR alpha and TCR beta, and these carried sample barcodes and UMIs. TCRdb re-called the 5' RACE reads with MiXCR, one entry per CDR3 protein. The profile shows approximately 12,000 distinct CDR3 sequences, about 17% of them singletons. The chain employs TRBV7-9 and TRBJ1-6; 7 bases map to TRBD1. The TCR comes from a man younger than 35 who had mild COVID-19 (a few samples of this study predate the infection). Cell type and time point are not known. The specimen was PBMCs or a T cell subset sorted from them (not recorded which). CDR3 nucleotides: TGTGCCAGCAGATCGGCGACAGGGAGCTCCTATAATTCACCCCTCCACTTT. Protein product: CASRSATGSSYNSPLHF. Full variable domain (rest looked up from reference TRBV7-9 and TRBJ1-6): DTGVSQNPRHKITKRGQNVTFRCDPISEHNRLYWYRQTLGQGPEFLTYFQNEAQLEKSRLLSDRFSAERPKGSFSTLEIQRTEQGDSAMYLCASRSATGSSYNSPLHFGNGTRLTVT.